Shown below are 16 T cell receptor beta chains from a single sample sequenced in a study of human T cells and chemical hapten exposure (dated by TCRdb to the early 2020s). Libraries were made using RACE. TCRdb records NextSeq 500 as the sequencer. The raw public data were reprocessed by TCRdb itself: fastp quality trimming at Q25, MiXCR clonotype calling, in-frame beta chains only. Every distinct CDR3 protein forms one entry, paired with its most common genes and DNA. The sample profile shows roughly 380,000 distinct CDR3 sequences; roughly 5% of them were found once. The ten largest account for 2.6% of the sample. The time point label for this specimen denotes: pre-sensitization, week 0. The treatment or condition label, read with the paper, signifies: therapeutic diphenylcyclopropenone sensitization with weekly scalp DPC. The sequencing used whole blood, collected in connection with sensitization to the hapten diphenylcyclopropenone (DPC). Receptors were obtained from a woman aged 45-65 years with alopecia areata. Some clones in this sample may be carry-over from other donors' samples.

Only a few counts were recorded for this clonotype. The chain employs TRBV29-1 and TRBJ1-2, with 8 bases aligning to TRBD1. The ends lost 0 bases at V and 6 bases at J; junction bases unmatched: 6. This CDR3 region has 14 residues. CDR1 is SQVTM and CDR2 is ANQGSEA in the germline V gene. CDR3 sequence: CSVEDGRTGNGYTF. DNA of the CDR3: TGCAGCGTTGAAGATGGCCGGACAGGGAATGGCTACACCTTC.

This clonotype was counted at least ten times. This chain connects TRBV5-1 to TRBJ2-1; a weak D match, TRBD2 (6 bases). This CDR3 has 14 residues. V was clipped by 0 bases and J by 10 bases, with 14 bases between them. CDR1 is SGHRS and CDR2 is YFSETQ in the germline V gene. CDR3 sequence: CASSLAYGGQEQFF. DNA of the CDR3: TGCGCCAGCAGCTTGGCCTACGGGGGTCAAGAGCAGTTCTTC.

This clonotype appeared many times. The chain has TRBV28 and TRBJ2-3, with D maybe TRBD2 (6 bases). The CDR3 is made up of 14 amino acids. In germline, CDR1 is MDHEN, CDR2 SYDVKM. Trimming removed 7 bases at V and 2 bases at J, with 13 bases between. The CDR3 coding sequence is TGTGCCAGCACTCTGGGACTGCACACAGATACGCAGTATTTT. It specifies CASTLGLHTDTQYF.

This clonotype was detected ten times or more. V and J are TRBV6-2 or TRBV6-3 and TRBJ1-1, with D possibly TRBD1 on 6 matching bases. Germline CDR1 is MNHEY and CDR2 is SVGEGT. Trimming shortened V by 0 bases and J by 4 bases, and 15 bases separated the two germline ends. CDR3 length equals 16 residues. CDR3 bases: TGTGCCAGCAGTTACTCCTGGGGGCCGAGGGGCACTGAAGCTTTCTTT. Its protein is CASSYSWGPRGTEAFF.

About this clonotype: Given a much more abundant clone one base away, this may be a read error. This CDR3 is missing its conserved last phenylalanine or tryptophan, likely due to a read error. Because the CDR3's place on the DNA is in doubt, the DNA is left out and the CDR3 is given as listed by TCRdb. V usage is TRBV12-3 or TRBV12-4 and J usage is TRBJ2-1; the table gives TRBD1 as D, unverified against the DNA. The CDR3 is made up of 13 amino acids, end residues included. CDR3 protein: CASSLSLSLNRFI.

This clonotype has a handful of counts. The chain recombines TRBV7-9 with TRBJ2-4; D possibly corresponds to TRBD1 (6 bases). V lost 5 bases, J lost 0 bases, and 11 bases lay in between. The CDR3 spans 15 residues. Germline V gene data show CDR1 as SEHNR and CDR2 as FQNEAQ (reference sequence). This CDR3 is CASSPGQLAKNIQYF. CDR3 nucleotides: TGTGCCAGCAGCCCTGGACAGTTAGCCAAAAACATTCAGTACTTC.

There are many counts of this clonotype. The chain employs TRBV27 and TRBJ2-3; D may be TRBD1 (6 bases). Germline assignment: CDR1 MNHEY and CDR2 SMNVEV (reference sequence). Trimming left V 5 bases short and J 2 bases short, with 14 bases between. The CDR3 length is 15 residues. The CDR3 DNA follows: TGTGCCAGCAGTAGGGGGACGGGGAACACAGATACGCAGTATTTT. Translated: CASSRGTGNTDTQYF.

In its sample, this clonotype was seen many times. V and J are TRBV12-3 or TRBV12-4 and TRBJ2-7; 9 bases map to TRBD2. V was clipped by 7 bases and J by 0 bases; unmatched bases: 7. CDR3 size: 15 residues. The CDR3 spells CASTISGGSSYEQYF. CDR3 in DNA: TGTGCCAGCACGATTAGCGGGGGAAGCTCCTACGAGCAGTACTTC.

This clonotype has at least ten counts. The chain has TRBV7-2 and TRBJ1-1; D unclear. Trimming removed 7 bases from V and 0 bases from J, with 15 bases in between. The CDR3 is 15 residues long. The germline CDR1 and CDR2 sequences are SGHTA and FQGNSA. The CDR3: CASKSRLIMNTEAFF. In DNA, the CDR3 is TGTGCCAGCAAGAGTCGACTGATCATGAACACTGAAGCTTTCTTT.

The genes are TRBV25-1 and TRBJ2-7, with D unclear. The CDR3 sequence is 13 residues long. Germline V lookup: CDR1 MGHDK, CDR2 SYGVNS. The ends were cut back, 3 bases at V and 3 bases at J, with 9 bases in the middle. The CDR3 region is CASSDLAGYEQYF. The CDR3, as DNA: TGTGCCAGCAGTGATTTGGCAGGCTACGAGCAGTACTTC.

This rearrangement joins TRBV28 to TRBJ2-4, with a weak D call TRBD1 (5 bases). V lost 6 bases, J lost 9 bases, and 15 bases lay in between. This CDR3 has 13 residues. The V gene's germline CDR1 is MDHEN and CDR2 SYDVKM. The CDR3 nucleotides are TGTGCCAGCAGCCCCAGTCAGGGCATCATTCAGTACTTC. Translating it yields CASSPSQGIIQYF.

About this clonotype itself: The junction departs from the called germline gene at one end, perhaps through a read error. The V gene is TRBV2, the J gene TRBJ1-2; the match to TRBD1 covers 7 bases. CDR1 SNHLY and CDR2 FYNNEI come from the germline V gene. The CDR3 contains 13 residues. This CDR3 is CASGDRAGRGYTF. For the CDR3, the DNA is TGTGCCAGCGGTGACAGGGCGGGTCGTGGCTACACCTTC.

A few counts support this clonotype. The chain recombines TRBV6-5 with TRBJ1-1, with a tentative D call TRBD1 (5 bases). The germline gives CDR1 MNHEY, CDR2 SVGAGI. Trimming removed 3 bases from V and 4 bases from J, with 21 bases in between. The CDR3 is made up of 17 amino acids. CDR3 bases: TGTGCCAGCAGTTATCGGACAATTGCAGGTCTCGGCACTGAAGCTTTCTTT. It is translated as CASSYRTIAGLGTEAFF.

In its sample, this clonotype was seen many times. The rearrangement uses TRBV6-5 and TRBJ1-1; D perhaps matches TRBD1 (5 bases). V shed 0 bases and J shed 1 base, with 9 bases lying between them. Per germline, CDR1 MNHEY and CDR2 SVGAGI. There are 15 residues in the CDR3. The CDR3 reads CASSYSSRGNTEAFF. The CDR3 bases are TGTGCCAGCAGTTACTCGAGTAGGGGGAACACTGAAGCTTTCTTT.

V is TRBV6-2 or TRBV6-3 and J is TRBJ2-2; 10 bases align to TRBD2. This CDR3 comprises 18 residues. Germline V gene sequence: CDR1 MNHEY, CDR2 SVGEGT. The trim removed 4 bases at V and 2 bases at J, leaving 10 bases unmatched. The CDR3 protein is CASSLTAGLAINTGELFF. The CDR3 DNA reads TGTGCCAGCAGTTTAACGGCGGGACTAGCGATTAACACCGGGGAGCTGTTTTTT.

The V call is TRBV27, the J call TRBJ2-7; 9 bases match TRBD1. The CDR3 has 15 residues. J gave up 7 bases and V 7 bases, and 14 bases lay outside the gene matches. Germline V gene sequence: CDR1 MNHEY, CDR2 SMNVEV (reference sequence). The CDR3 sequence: CASTLMGTGLEEQYF. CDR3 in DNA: TGTGCCAGCACCCTAATGGGGACAGGGTTAGAAGAGCAGTACTTC.